Listed below are T cell receptor beta chains from one sample, sequenced in a study of T-cell reconstitution after alpha-beta-depleted transplantation in children. TCRdb re-derived calls from the PCR reads in MiXCR, one entry per CDR3 protein. Among a few hundred thousand distinct CDR3 sequences listed, around 19% were seen once. The sample consisted of PBMCs from the stem cell graft donor, taken from the stem cell graft. These receptors all come from a human donor who donated a stem cell graft to a child with acute lymphoblastic leukemia. The CDR3 runs from the conserved cysteine through the conserved F or W. Each record gives: V gene, D gene, clone size, J gene, CDR3 DNA, CDR3 protein. A D gene is named only where the DNA matches it firmly. Rows may omit the clone size; those that give it use once, few, many or a size class.

V gene: TRBV27; D gene: .; clone size: .; J gene: TRBJ2-3; CDR3 DNA: TGTGCCAGCAGTTTACAGGCTATCACAGATACGCAGTATTTT; CDR3 protein: CASSLQAITDTQYF
V gene: TRBV7-8; D gene: .; clone size: few; J gene: TRBJ1-1; CDR3 DNA: TGTGCCAGCAGCTTAGTTGCACTTCGCATGAACACTGAAGCTTTCTTT; CDR3 protein: CASSLVALRMNTEAFF
V gene: TRBV5-1; D gene: TRBD1; clone size: few; J gene: TRBJ1-2; CDR3 DNA: TGCGCCAGCAGCGCTACTACGGGACAGGGAGGAGGCTACACCTTC; CDR3 protein: CASSATTGQGGGYTF
V gene: TRBV12-3/TRBV12-4; D gene: TRBD2; clone size: .; J gene: TRBJ2-3; CDR3 DNA: TGTGCCAGCAGATCACTAGCGGGGGTAACAGATACGCAGTATTTT; CDR3 protein: CASRSLAGVTDTQYF
V gene: TRBV29-1; D gene: TRBD2; clone size: .; J gene: TRBJ2-2; CDR3 DNA: TGCAGCGTGAGGGGACTAGCGGGAGCCGGGGAGCTGTTTTTT; CDR3 protein: CSVRGLAGAGELFF
V gene: TRBV18; D gene: .; clone size: .; J gene: TRBJ1-1; CDR3 DNA: TGTGCCAGCTCAAAGGTGAAGGAAACTGAAGCTTTCTTT; CDR3 protein: CASSKVKETEAFF
V gene: TRBV5-4; D gene: TRBD2; clone size: .; J gene: TRBJ2-7; CDR3 DNA: TGTGCCAGCAGCGGGGACTATCACTACGAGCAGTACTTC; CDR3 protein: CASSGDYHYEQYF
V gene: TRBV10-1; D gene: .; clone size: few; J gene: TRBJ2-1; CDR3 DNA: TGCGCCAGCAGTGGGCCGACTACTCTGCAGTTCTTC; CDR3 protein: CASSGPTTLQFF
V gene: TRBV5-1; D gene: TRBD1; clone size: many; J gene: TRBJ2-5; CDR3 DNA: TGCGCCAGCAGCCGAACAGGGGGTTCCGGCGCAGAGACCCAGTACTTC; CDR3 protein: CASSRTGGSGAETQYF
V gene: TRBV5-5; D gene: TRBD2; clone size: few; J gene: TRBJ2-1; CDR3 DNA: TGTGCCAGCAGCACTAACCGACTAGCGGGACACAATGAGCAGTTCTTC; CDR3 protein: CASSTNRLAGHNEQFF
V gene: TRBV7-9; D gene: TRBD1; clone size: few; J gene: TRBJ1-1; CDR3 DNA: TGTGCCAGCAGCTCACACAGGGGCATGAACACTGAAGCTTTCTTT; CDR3 protein: CASSSHRGMNTEAFF
V gene: TRBV3-1; D gene: TRBD1; clone size: many; J gene: TRBJ1-1; CDR3 DNA: TGTGCCAGCAGCCGTGGACAGGGCACTGAAGCTTTCTTT; CDR3 protein: CASSRGQGTEAFF
V gene: TRBV5-1; D gene: .; clone size: many; J gene: TRBJ1-1; CDR3 DNA: TGCGCCAGCAGCCCATGGGACCGTCAGGACACTGAAGCTTTCTTT; CDR3 protein: CASSPWDRQDTEAFF
V gene: TRBV10-1; D gene: .; clone size: .; J gene: TRBJ2-3; CDR3 DNA: TGCGCCAGCAGTCAGACTAGGCCCACAGATACGCAGTATTTT; CDR3 protein: CASSQTRPTDTQYF
V gene: TRBV27; D gene: .; clone size: .; J gene: TRBJ1-1; CDR3 DNA: TGTGCCAGCAGACTAGGGGGGGCCACTGAAGCTTTCTTT; CDR3 protein: CASRLGGATEAFF
V gene: TRBV21-1; D gene: .; clone size: .; J gene: TRBJ2-7; CDR3 DNA: TGTGCCAGCAGCAGGGTGTGGTGGTTGTCCTACGAGCAGTACTTC; CDR3 protein: CASSRVWWLSYEQYF
V gene: TRBV6-1; D gene: .; clone size: .; J gene: TRBJ2-1; CDR3 DNA: TGTGCCAGCAGTGAAGCCGGACCCTTCACCTACAATGAGCAGTTCTTC; CDR3 protein: CASSEAGPFTYNEQFF